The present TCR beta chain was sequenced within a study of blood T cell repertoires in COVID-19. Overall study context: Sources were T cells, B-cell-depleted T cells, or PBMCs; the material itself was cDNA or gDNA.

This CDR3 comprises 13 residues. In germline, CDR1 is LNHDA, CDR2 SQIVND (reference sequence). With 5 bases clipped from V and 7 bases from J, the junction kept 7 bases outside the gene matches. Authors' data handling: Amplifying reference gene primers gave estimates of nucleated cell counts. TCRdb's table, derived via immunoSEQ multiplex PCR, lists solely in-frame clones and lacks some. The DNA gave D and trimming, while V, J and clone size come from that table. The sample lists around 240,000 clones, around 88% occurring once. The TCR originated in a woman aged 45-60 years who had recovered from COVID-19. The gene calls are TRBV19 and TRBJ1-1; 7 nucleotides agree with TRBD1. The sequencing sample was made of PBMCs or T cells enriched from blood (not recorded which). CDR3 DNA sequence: TGTGCCAGTAGTCGGGACAGCGAAGATGAAGCTTTCTTT. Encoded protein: CASSRDSEDEAFF.